The 3 T cell receptor beta chains listed next were all sequenced from one sample in a study of technical replicates of blood from several donors. This table comes from immunoSEQ multiplex PCR, and its TCRdb copy is limited to in-frame clones, with some not included. The sample shows under 100,000 clones, approximately 97% of them seen only once. The sample comprised T cells isolated from PBMCs. Receptors were obtained from a human donor in good health.

V gene TRBV6-6 combines with J gene TRBJ2-7; D not resolved. V was trimmed by 3 bases and J by 5 bases, leaving 11 bases between them. The CDR3 consists of 13 residues. Germline V gives CDR1 MNHNY, CDR2 SVGAGI (reference sequence). This CDR3 is CASSYSKPNEQYF. The CDR3 nucleotides are TGTGCCAGCAGTTATAGTAAACCGAACGAGCAGTACTTC.

The J gene is TRBJ2-7, the V gene TRBV7-2; 7 bases fit TRBD1. Germline V gene data show CDR1 as SGHTA and CDR2 as FQGNSA. V lost 6 bases to trimming and J lost 2 bases; unmatched junction nucleotides: 10. The CDR3 is 15 residues long. CDR3 nucleotides: TGTGCCAGCAGTTCAACCGGGACAGTAGCCTACGAGCAGTACTTC. It yields the protein CASSSTGTVAYEQYF.

The CDR3: CASSIGLEAEKLFF. The CDR3 DNA reads TGTGCCAGTAGTATTGGTCTAGAGGCCGAAAAACTGTTTTTT. The gene calls are TRBV19 and TRBJ1-4; D is ambiguous. The CDR3 contains 14 residues. Germline V gene sequence: CDR1 LNHDA, CDR2 SQIVND (reference sequence). Trimming shortened V by 3 bases and J by 8 bases, and 13 bases separated the two germline ends.